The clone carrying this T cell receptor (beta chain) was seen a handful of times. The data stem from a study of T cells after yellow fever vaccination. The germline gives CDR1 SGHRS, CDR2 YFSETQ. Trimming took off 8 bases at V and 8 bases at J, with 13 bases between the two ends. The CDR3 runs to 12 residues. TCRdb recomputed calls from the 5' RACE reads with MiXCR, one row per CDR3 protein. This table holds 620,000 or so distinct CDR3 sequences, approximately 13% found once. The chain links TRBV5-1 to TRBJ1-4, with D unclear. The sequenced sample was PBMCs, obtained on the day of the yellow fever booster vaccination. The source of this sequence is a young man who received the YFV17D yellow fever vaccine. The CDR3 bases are TGCGCCAGTACCGGACTGGGGGAAAAACTGTTTTTT. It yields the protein CASTGLGEKLFF.